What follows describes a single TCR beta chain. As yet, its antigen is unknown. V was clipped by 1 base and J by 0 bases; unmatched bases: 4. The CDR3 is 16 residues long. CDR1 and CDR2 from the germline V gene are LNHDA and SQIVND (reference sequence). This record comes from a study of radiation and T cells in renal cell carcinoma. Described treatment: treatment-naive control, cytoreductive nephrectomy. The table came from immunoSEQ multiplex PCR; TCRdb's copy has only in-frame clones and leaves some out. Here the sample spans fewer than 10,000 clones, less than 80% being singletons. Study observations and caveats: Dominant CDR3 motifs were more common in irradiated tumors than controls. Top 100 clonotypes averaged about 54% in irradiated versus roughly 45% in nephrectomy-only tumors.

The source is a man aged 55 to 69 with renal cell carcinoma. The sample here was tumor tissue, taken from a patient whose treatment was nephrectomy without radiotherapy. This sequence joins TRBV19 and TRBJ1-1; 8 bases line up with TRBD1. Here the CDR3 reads CASSIARGRLNTEAFF. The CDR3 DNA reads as TGTGCCAGTAGTATAGCCAGGGGGCGGTTGAACACTGAAGCTTTCTTT.